These 30 T cell receptor beta chains were sequenced from one sample in a study of blood T cell repertoires in COVID-19. The table came from immunoSEQ multiplex PCR; TCRdb's copy has only in-frame clones and leaves some out. The sample lists roughly 250,000 clones; around 88% were seen once. The sample comprised PBMCs or T cells enriched from blood (not recorded which). These receptor sequences come from a woman in her thirties or forties with acute COVID-19.

This CDR3 is CASSQATGGYYEQYF. The CDR3 DNA is TGTGCCAGCAGCCAAGCGACAGGGGGGTACTACGAGCAGTACTTC. The V and J genes are TRBV3-1 (or the pseudogene TRBV3-2) and TRBJ2-7; 9 nucleotides agree with TRBD1. With 1 base clipped from V and 3 bases from J, the junction kept 4 bases outside the gene matches. CDR1 LGHDT and CDR2 YNNKEL come from the germline V gene (reference sequence). CDR3 length equals 15 residues.

The chain combines TRBV9 with TRBJ1-5; weak D call: TRBD1 (6 bases). Germline CDR1 reads SGDLS; CDR2 reads YYNGEE. The CDR3 is 14 amino acids. Trimming removed 3 bases from V and 7 bases from J, with 14 bases in between. The CDR3 loop reads CASSGGGQHQPQHF. The DNA of the CDR3 is TGTGCCAGCAGCGGGGGGGGGCAACACCAGCCCCAGCATTTT.

The rearrangement uses TRBV18 and TRBJ2-7; D may be TRBD2 (5 bases). V lost 2 bases, J lost 5 bases, and 10 bases lay in between. Germline CDR1 reads KGHSH; CDR2 reads LQKENI. The CDR3 runs to 13 residues. CDR3 sequence (DNA): TGTGCCAGCTCACCATTCGAGGAGGACGAGCAGTACGTC. Its protein product is CASSPFEEDEQYV.

The rearrangement joins TRBV7-2 to TRBJ2-2; D possibly corresponds to TRBD1 (5 bases). The CDR3 extends over 14 amino acids. The germline CDR1 and CDR2 sequences are SGHTA and FQGNSA. V lost 5 bases, J lost 1 base, and 8 bases lay in between. CDR3 loop: CASSLDRNTGELFF. The DNA for the CDR3 is TGTGCCAGCAGCCTCGACAGGAACACCGGGGAGCTGTTTTTT.

The rearrangement joins TRBV6-2 or TRBV6-3 to TRBJ1-1; 10 bases are shared with TRBD1. Germline CDR1 reads MNHEY; CDR2 reads SVGEGT. The CDR3 consists of 15 residues. The J segment lost 4 bases and the V segment lost 5 bases, leaving 7 bases of the junction unmatched. The CDR3 sequence: CASSRLRQGATEAFF. The CDR3 DNA sequence: TGTGCCAGCAGTAGACTAAGACAGGGGGCCACTGAAGCTTTCTTT.

This rearrangement joins TRBV28 to TRBJ1-1; no clear D gene. V was shortened by 2 bases and J by 0 bases, with 4 bases between the two germline ends. Looked up from germline, CDR1 is MDHEN and CDR2 is SYDVKM. The CDR3 has 13 residues. The CDR3 loop reads CASSLNMNTEAFF. CDR3 nucleotide sequence: TGTGCCAGCAGTTTAAACATGAACACTGAAGCTTTCTTT.

The genes are TRBV27 and TRBJ1-6; D unresolved. V lost 4 bases to trimming and J lost 7 bases, with 5 bases between them. This CDR3 comprises 12 residues. Germline CDR1 reads MNHEY; CDR2 reads SMNVEV (reference sequence). The CDR3 coding sequence is TGTGCCAGCAGTTATACAAATTCACCCCTCCACTTT. Its protein is CASSYTNSPLHF.

The chain recombines TRBV4-2 with TRBJ2-7; D is ambiguous. Germline loops: CDR1 LGHNA, CDR2 YNFKEQ. Deletions cut 0 bases from V and 2 bases from J, with 8 bases between. The length of the CDR3 is 14 residues. The CDR3 region has the DNA TGTGCCAGCAGCCAAGAAAGGCTAGCCTACGAGCAGTACTTC. Protein product: CASSQERLAYEQYF.

The rearrangement joins TRBV7-3 to TRBJ2-1; 9 positions agree with TRBD1. Losses at the gene ends were 0 bases for V and 8 bases for J; bases not matched to a gene: 11. Germline CDR1 and CDR2: SGHTA and FQGTGA. The CDR3 is made up of 17 amino acids. This CDR3 is CASSLTPDRGGVDEQFF. CDR3 coding DNA: TGTGCCAGCAGCTTAACGCCGGACAGGGGAGGAGTAGATGAGCAGTTCTTC.

The rearrangement links TRBV5-3 to TRBJ2-1; 12 bases are shared with TRBD2. TRBV5-3 is an ORF, and what it does is uncertain. This CDR3 comprises 17 residues. Trimming removed 0 bases from V and 9 bases from J; junction bases left unmatched: 10. The CDR3 protein is CARSLEASGRAIGEQFF. The DNA of the CDR3 is TGTGCCAGAAGCTTGGAGGCTAGCGGGAGGGCCATAGGTGAGCAGTTCTTC.

The gene calls are TRBV5-1 and TRBJ2-7; 9 bases match TRBD1. After removal of 8 bases from V and 3 bases from J, the junction contained 9 bases not matched to a gene. The CDR3 consists of 14 residues. Germline-derived CDR1 and CDR2 are SGHRS and YFSETQ. CDR3 DNA: TGCGCCAGTAGTGTGGGGACAGGGTTCTACGAGCAGTACTTC. Translated, it gives CASSVGTGFYEQYF.

This rearrangement joins TRBV6-5 to TRBJ1-1, with D maybe TRBD1 (5 bases). This CDR3 comprises 14 residues. Germline CDR1 MNHEY, CDR2 SVGAGI. With 5 bases removed from V and 7 bases from J, the gap between germline ends came to 17 bases. CDR3 DNA sequence: TGTGCCAGCAGTCGGACACCGACTGTTGGTGAAGCTTTCTTT. As protein: CASSRTPTVGEAFF.

The chain employs TRBV29-1 and TRBJ2-1; 10 positions match TRBD1. With 4 bases clipped from V and 5 bases from J, the junction kept 8 bases outside the gene matches. Germline V gene lookup returns CDR1 SQVTM and CDR2 ANQGSEA. This CDR3 is 15 amino acids long. The CDR3: CSVVDTGTGDNEQFF. The CDR3 DNA follows: TGCAGCGTTGTTGATACCGGGACAGGGGACAATGAGCAGTTCTTC.

The rearrangement links TRBV9 to TRBJ2-7, with D uncertain. With 3 bases removed from V and 3 bases from J, the gap between germline ends came to 13 bases. Germline loops: CDR1 SGDLS, CDR2 YYNGEE. The CDR3 runs to 14 residues. CDR3 nucleotides: TGTGCCAGCAGCGGAACCCCCGGGTACTACGAGCAGTACTTC. Translating it yields CASSGTPGYYEQYF.

Only a few counts were recorded for this clone. This sequence joins TRBV5-1 and TRBJ2-1, with TRBD2 identical over 7 bases. Per the germline V gene, CDR1 is SGHRS and CDR2 is YFSETQ. Trimming cost V 2 bases and J 3 bases; bases outside gene matches: 8. CDR3 length: 16 amino acids. The CDR3 DNA reads as TGCGCCAGCAGCTTACCTACCGGGACTATCTACAATGAGCAGTTCTTC. Its protein product is CASSLPTGTIYNEQFF.

This CDR3 reads CASSPRIPGPGANVLTF. The CDR3 DNA reads TGTGCCAGCAGCCCGCGAATCCCAGGGCCTGGGGCCAACGTCCTGACTTTC. This chain uses TRBV7-8 with TRBJ2-6, with D possibly TRBD1 on 5 matching bases. Germline loops: CDR1 SGHVS, CDR2 FQNEAQ. The CDR3 is 17 residues long. Trimming took off 5 bases at V and 2 bases at J, with 16 bases between the two ends.

The sample holds a few counts of this clone. The rearrangement links TRBV12-5 to TRBJ2-5; D is unclear. The V gene's germline CDR1 is LGHNT and CDR2 FRNRAP. Trimming pared 1 base from V and 2 bases from J, leaving 11 bases between. The CDR3 is 15 amino acids. The CDR3: CASGLGLSKQETQYF. In nucleotides, the CDR3 is TGTGCTAGTGGTTTGGGACTTTCAAAGCAAGAGACCCAGTACTTC.

This clone has only one observation. The chain has TRBV27 and TRBJ1-1; TRBD1 is a possible D gene (5 bases). The CDR3 is made up of 14 amino acids. The germline V gene encodes CDR1 MNHEY and CDR2 SMNVEV (reference sequence). Trimming pared 6 bases from V and 4 bases from J, leaving 15 bases between. The CDR3 nucleotides read TGTGCCAGCAGGGGGGGAGGGTTTGTCACTGAAGCTTTCTTT. Residues: CASRGGGFVTEAFF.

V gene TRBV18 combines with J gene TRBJ1-2; 7 bases line up with TRBD1. Germline V gives CDR1 KGHSH, CDR2 LQKENI. V dropped 2 bases and J dropped 0; count of bases not matched to a gene: 6. The CDR3 extends over 16 amino acids. The CDR3 DNA reads as TGTGCCAGCTCACCATCTGGGCAGGGGGCTAACTATGGCTACACCTTC. It encodes CASSPSGQGANYGYTF. The whole variable domain, filled in from reference TRBV18 and TRBJ1-2, reads NAGVMQNPRHLVRRRGQEARLRCSPMKGHSHVYWYRQLPEEGLKFMVYLQKENIIDESGMPKERFSAEFPKEGPSILRIQQVVRGDSAAYFCASSPSGQGANYGYTFGSGTRLTVV.

This rearrangement joins TRBV15 to TRBJ1-2; D remains ambiguous. With 4 bases removed from V and 2 bases from J, the gap between germline ends came to 11 bases. The CDR3 contains 14 residues. Germline V gene lookup returns CDR1 LNHNV and CDR2 YYDKDF (reference sequence). CDR3 residues: CATSIQHRNYGYTF. The CDR3, as DNA: TGTGCCACCAGCATACAGCACAGAAACTATGGCTACACCTTC.

In its sample, this clone was seen once. The chain joins TRBV7-8 to TRBJ1-2; 9 bases match TRBD1. The V segment lost 0 bases and the J segment 6 bases; nucleotides outside the gene matches: 5. There are 15 residues in the CDR3. Germline CDR1 SGHVS, CDR2 FQNEAQ. The CDR3 coding sequence is TGTGCCAGCAGCTTAGCGCGGGACAGGGTACATGGCTACACCTTC. Translation: CASSLARDRVHGYTF.

This chain uses TRBV6-6 with TRBJ2-3; TRBD2 is a possible D gene (7 bases). Germline V lookup: CDR1 MNHNY, CDR2 SVGAGI (reference sequence). V shed 0 bases and J shed 1 base, with 11 bases lying between them. This CDR3 is built from 16 residues. CDR3 nucleotide sequence: TGTGCCAGCAGTTACTCGGGCGGGGGCCGCACAGATACGCAGTATTTT. Protein product: CASSYSGGGRTDTQYF.

The chain uses TRBV7-9 and TRBJ2-4; 7 nucleotides match TRBD1. Germline CDR1 SEHNR, CDR2 FQNEAQ (reference sequence). Trimming removed 0 bases from V and 4 bases from J; junction bases left unmatched: 6. The CDR3 length is 16 residues. The CDR3 protein is CASSLALRTGKNIQYF. CDR3 coding DNA: TGTGCCAGCAGCTTAGCACTTCGGACAGGAAAAAACATTCAGTACTTC.

The V call is TRBV7-2, the J call TRBJ2-3; TRBD2 might be the D (5 bases). Trimming cost V 5 bases and J 0 bases, with 12 bases left between them. CDR3 length: 15 residues. Germline CDR1 is SGHTA and CDR2 is FQGNSA. CDR3 DNA: TGTGCCAGCAGCCTCCAAGGCGGGAGCACAGATACGCAGTATTTT. Translating it yields CASSLQGGSTDTQYF.

The chain combines TRBV28 with TRBJ1-1, with no clear D. The V end was cut by 4 bases, the J end by 4 bases, with 10 bases between. The germline CDR1 and CDR2 sequences are MDHEN and SYDVKM. This CDR3 contains 13 residues. In nucleotides, the CDR3 is TGTGCCAGCAGTTGGGGAGGCAGCACTGAAGCTTTCTTT. Translated, it gives CASSWGGSTEAFF.

DNA of the CDR3: TGTGCCAGCAGCTCAGACAGGGGGCACAATCAGCCCCAGCATTTT. Encoded protein: CASSSDRGHNQPQHF. The chain carries TRBV5-8 and TRBJ1-5, with 10 bases lining up with TRBD1. V gave up 3 bases and J gave up 3 bases; unmatched junction bases: 3. The CDR3 is 15 residues long. In germline, CDR1 is SGHTS, CDR2 YDEGEE. Based on the CDR3 plus reference TRBV5-8 and TRBJ1-5, the full variable domain is EAGVTQSPTHLIKTRGQQATLRCSPISGHTSVYWYQQALGLGLQFLLWYDEGEERNRGNFPPRFSGRQFPNYSSELNVNALELEDSALYLCASSSDRGHNQPQHFGDGTRLSIL.

This clone was counted once. The genes are TRBV7-9 and TRBJ2-7; tentative D call: TRBD1 (6 bases). In germline, CDR1 is SEHNR, CDR2 FQNEAQ (reference sequence). V lost 1 base to trimming and J lost 6 bases, with 13 bases between them. CDR3 length: 14 amino acids. Here the CDR3 reads CASSLVVTRGEQYF. The CDR3 DNA is TGTGCCAGCAGCTTAGTCGTCACCAGGGGCGAGCAGTACTTC.

Note on this clone: This sample also contains other DNA sequences that code for the same CDR3. This chain uses TRBV5-1 with TRBJ2-1; D may be TRBD2 (6 bases). Per germline, CDR1 SGHRS and CDR2 YFSETQ. The CDR3 totals 14 residues. V was pared by 4 bases and J by 5 bases, with 13 bases between. DNA for the CDR3: TGCGCCAGCAGCCCCGGGACTGGGGACAATGAGCAGTTCTTC. Its protein product is CASSPGTGDNEQFF. The variable domain in full, completed from reference TRBV5-1 and TRBJ2-1, reads KAGVTQTPRYLIKTRGQQVTLSCSPISGHRSVSWYQQTPGQGLQFLFEYFSETQRNKGNFPGRFSGRQFSNSRSEMNVSTLELGDSALYLCASSPGTGDNEQFFGPGTRLTVL.

As DNA, the CDR3 is TGTGCCAGCAGCTTAGCTAGCGGGAGCTACAATGAGCAGTTCTTC. It yields the protein CASSLASGSYNEQFF. The rearrangement joins TRBV11-2 to TRBJ2-1; 10 bases map to TRBD2. The V segment lost 1 base and the J segment 3 bases; nucleotides outside the gene matches: 0. The CDR3 has 15 amino acids. Germline values: CDR1 SGHAT, CDR2 FQNNGV.

A single count supports this clone. The J gene is TRBJ1-3, the V gene TRBV18; 9 bases agree with TRBD1. This CDR3 comprises 15 residues. Looked up from germline, CDR1 is KGHSH and CDR2 is LQKENI. Unmatched junction bases numbered 3, after V lost 4 bases and J lost 2 bases. The CDR3 is CASSRDRVAGNTIYF. In DNA form, the CDR3 reads TGTGCCAGCTCACGGGACAGGGTGGCTGGAAACACCATATATTTT.